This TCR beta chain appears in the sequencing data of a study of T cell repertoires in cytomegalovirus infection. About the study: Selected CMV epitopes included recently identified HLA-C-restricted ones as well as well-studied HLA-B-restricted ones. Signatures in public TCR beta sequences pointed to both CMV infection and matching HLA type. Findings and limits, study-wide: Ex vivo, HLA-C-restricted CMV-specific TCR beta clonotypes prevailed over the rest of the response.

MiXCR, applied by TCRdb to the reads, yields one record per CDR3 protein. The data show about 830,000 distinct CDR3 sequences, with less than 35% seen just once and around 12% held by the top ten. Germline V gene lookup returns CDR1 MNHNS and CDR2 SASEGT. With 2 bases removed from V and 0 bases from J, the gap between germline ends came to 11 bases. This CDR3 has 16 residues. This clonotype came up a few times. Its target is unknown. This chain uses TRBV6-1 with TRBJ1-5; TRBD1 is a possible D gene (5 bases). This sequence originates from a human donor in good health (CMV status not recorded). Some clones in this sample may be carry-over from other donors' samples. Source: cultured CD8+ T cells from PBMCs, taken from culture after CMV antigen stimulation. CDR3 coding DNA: TGTGCCAGCAGTGAATGGGGCGGGAGTAGCAATCAGCCCCAGCATTTT. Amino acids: CASSEWGGSSNQPQHF.